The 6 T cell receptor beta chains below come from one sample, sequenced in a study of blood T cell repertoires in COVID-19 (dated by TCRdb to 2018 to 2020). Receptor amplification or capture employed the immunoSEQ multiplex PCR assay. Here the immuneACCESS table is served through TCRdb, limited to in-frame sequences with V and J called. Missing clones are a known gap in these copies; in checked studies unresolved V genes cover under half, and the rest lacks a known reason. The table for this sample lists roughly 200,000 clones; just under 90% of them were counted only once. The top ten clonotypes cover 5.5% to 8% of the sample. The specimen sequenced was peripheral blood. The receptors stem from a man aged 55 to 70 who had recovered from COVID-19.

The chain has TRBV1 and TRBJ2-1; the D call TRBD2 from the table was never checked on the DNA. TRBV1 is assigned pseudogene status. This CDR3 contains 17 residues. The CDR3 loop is CTSSQDQTGEAYNEQFF. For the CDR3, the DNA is TGCACCAGCAGCCAAGATCAAACGGGGGAAGCCTACAATGAGCAGTTCTTC.

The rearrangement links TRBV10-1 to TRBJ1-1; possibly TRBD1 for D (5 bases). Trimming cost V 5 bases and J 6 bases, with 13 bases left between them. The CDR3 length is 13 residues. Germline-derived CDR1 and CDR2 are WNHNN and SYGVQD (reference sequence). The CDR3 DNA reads TGCGCCAGCAGTACATTCAGGGACTCTGAAGCTTTCTTT. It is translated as CASSTFRDSEAFF.

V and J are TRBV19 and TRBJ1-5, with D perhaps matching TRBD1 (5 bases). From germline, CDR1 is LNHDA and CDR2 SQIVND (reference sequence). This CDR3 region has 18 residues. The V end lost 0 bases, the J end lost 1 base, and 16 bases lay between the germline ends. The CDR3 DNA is TGTGCCAGTAGTATAGAGTCAGGGTCAATGGTGAGCAATCAGCCCCAGCATTTT. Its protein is CASSIESGSMVSNQPQHF.

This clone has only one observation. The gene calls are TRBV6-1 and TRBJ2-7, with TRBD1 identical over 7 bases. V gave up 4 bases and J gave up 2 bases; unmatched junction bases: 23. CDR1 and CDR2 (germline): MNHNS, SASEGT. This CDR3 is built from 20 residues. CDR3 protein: CASSGERDSSHPLNTYEQYF. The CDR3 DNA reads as TGTGCCAGCAGTGGCGAGAGGGACAGCTCACACCCTCTCAATACCTACGAGCAGTACTTC.

CDR3 sequence: CASSLVAGVSTDTQYF. The DNA of the CDR3 is TGTGCCAGCAGCTTAGTGGCGGGCGTGAGCACAGATACGCAGTATTTT. The chain carries TRBV11-1 and TRBJ2-3; the D gene is possibly TRBD2 (5 bases). Germline assignment: CDR1 SGHAT and CDR2 FQDESV (reference sequence). The V end was cut by 1 base, the J end by 0 bases, with 11 bases between. This CDR3 region has 16 residues.

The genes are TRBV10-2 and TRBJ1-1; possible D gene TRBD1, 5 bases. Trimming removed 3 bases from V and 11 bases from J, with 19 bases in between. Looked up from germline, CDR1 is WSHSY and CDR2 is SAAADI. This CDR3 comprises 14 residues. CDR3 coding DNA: TGCGCCAGCAGTGAAACACGTACTACAGGATGGGCTTTCTTT. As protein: CASSETRTTGWAFF.